The T cell receptor beta chain under discussion was sequenced for a study of glioma-infiltrating T cells after dendritic cell vaccination. Only patients with spare fresh-frozen tumor and over two years of follow-up were included. None of the glioblastoma patients had an isocitrate dehydrogenase mutation. The primer mix had 60 V beta and 13 J beta primers. Measured with immunoSEQ multiplex PCR; TCRdb has only the in-frame clones, and not every one. This sample has some 70,000 clones, with about 86% found just once. Germline V CDR1 and CDR2: MNHEY, SVGAGI. V lost 0 bases, J lost 1 base, and 2 bases stayed unmatched. The CDR3 has 15 residues.

The receptor was derived from a human donor with glioblastoma. The V gene is TRBV6-5, the J gene TRBJ1-1, with TRBD1 matching over 7 bases. This sample comprised blood, obtained before dendritic cell vaccination. CDR3 sequence reads: CASSYSGGRNTEAFF. In nucleotides, the CDR3 is TGTGCCAGCAGTTACTCAGGGGGCAGGAACACTGAAGCTTTCTTT.